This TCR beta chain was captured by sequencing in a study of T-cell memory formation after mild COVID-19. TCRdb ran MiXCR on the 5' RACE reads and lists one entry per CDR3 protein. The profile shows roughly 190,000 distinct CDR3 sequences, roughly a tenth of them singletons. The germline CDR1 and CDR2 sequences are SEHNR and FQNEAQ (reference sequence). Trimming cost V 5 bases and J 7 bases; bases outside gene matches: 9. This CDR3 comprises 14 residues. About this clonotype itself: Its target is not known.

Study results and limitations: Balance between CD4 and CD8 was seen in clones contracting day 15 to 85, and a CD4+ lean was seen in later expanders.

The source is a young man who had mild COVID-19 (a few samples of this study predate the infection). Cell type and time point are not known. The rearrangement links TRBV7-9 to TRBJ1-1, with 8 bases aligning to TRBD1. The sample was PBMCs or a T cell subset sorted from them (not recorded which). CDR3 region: CASSTGTGEGEAFF. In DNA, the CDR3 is TGTGCCAGCAGCACCGGGACAGGAGAGGGTGAAGCTTTCTTT.